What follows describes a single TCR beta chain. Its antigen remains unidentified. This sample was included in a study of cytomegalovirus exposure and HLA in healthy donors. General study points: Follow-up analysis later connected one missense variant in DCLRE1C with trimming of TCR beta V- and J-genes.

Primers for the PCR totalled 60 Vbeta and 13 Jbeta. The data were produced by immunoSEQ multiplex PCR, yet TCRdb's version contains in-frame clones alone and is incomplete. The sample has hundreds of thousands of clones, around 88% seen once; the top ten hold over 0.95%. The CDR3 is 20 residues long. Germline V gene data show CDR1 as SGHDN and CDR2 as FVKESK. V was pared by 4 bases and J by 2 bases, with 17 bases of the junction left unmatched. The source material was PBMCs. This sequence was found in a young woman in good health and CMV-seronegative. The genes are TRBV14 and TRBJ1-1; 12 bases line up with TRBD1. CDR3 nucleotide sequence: TGTGCCAGCAGCCCGGGACAGGGGGCTCAGTCACGGGACTTCAACACTGAAGCTTTCTTT. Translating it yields CASSPGQGAQSRDFNTEAFF.